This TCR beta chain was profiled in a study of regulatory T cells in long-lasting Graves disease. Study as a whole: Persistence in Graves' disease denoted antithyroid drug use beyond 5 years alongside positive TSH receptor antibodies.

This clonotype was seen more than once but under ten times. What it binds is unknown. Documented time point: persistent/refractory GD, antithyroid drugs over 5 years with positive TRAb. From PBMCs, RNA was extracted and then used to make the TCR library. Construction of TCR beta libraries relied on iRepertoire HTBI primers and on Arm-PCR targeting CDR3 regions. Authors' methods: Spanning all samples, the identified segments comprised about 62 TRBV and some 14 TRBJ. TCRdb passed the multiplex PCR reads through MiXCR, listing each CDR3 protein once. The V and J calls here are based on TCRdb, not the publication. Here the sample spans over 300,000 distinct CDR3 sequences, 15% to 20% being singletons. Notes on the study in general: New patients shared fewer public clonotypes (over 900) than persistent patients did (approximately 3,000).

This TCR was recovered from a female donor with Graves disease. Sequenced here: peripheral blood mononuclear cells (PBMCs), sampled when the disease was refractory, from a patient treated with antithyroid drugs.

The CDR3 here is CASSPNPGLRTYEQYF. The CDR3 nucleotides are TGTGCCAGCTCACCTAATCCGGGACTGAGGACCTACGAGCAGTACTTC. This chain uses TRBV18 with TRBJ2-7; TRBD2 might be the D (6 bases). Germline-derived CDR1 and CDR2 are KGHSH and LQKENI. The V end lost 3 bases, the J end lost 2 bases, and 17 bases lay between the germline ends. This CDR3 has 16 amino acids.